This TCR beta chain was documented in a study of blood T cell repertoires in COVID-19. Assay: immunoSEQ multiplex PCR; the TCRdb copy retains only in-frame clones and omits some. The sample carries under 350,000 clones, under 90% recorded once. Between the trimmed V and J ends, which lost 6 bases and 2 bases, there was a span of 15 bases. This CDR3 contains 15 residues. Germline loops: CDR1 LGHDT, CDR2 YNNKEL (reference sequence). The sequencing sample was made of PBMCs or T cells enriched from blood (not recorded which). The origin of this receptor is a young man who had recovered from COVID-19. The V gene is TRBV3-1 (or the pseudogene TRBV3-2), the J gene TRBJ2-3; no firm D call. CDR3 amino acids: CASRPKQRPTDTQYF. The CDR3 DNA reads TGTGCCAGCAGGCCAAAGCAGCGCCCCACAGATACGCAGTATTTT.